The source of this T cell receptor beta chain is a study of spatial heterogeneity in lung cancer. From germline, CDR1 is MDHEN and CDR2 SYDVKM. This CDR3 comprises 16 residues. V gave up 3 bases and J gave up 3 bases; unmatched junction bases: 8. This clonotype was observed at least ten times. Antigen unknown. In TCRdb, the 5' RACE reads were re-called with MiXCR into one record per CDR3 protein. Of about 16,000 distinct CDR3 sequences in the sample, around 5.9% are singletons; the top ten hold about 25%. The study, taken as a whole, reports: Ubiquitous, expanded tumor-derived TCRs were more frequently observed in blood at resection than at follow-up.

Time point meaning: blood at routine non-recurrence follow-up after resection. This specimen consisted of PBMCs, obtained at follow-up. The chain recombines TRBV28 with TRBJ2-7; 10 bases are shared with TRBD2. This TCR derives from a male donor with early-stage non-small cell lung cancer. CDR3 nucleotides: TGTGCCAGCAGTTTCATGGGAACTAGCGGGAACTACGAGCAGTACTTC. Residues: CASSFMGTSGNYEQYF.